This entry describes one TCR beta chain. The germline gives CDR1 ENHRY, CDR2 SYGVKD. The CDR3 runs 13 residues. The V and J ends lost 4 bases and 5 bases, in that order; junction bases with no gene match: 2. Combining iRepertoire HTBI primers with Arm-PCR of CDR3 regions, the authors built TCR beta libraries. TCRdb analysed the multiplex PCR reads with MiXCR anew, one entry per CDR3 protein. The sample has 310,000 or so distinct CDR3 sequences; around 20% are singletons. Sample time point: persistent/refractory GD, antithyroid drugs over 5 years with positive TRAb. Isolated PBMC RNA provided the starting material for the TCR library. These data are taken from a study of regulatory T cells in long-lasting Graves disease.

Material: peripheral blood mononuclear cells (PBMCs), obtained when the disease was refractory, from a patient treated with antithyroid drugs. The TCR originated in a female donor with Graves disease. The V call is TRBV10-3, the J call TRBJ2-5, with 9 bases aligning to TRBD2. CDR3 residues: CAISASGGETQYF. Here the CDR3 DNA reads TGTGCCATCAGTGCCAGCGGGGGGGAGACCCAGTACTTC.